A single sample is the source of the 25 T cell receptor beta chains below, sequenced in a study of blood T cells in healthy people across ages. A J-beta primer mix and a sample-barcoded 5' primer were used in a second PCR of about 6 to 12 cycles. TCRdb redid the calling of the 5' RACE reads with MiXCR, one entry per CDR3 protein. The data show hundreds of thousands of distinct CDR3 sequences, around 34% seen once. Source material: blood. All receptors derive from a man younger than 35 in good health.

The rearrangement joins TRBV29-1 to TRBJ2-3; D gene unclear. The germline gives CDR1 SQVTM, CDR2 ANQGSEA. The CDR3 has 14 residues. Trimming cost V 4 bases and J 6 bases, with 17 bases left between them. The CDR3 sequence is CSVGSASNRDTQYF. The CDR3 DNA is TGCAGCGTTGGGTCAGCCTCTAATCGGGATACGCAGTATTTT.

The chain links TRBV20-1 to TRBJ2-5, with D maybe TRBD2 (6 bases). The CDR3 has 13 residues. Germline V lookup: CDR1 DFQATT, CDR2 SNEGSKA (reference sequence). Trimming cost V 5 bases and J 1 base, with 11 bases left between them. In nucleotides, the CDR3 is TGCAGTGCTCCTCGGGGACTCCAAGAGACCCAGTACTTC. It specifies CSAPRGLQETQYF.

This clonotype appeared many times. CDR3 DNA sequence: TGTGCCAGCAGCGCCCCACAGTCCGGGGGAAGCACAGATACGCAGTATTTT. As protein: CASSAPQSGGSTDTQYF. The chain joins TRBV9 to TRBJ2-3; D is possibly TRBD2 (6 bases). CDR3 length: 17 residues. The germline CDR1 and CDR2 sequences are SGDLS and YYNGEE. Trimming pared 3 bases from V and 0 bases from J, leaving 17 bases between.

This clonotype appeared a few times. The chain combines TRBV27 with TRBJ2-1, with 7 bases fitting TRBD1. V was pared by 2 bases and J by 6 bases, with 4 bases of the junction left unmatched. Germline CDR1 is MNHEY and CDR2 is SMNVEV (reference sequence). The CDR3 is 14 amino acids. CDR3 coding DNA: TGTGCCAGCAGTTTAGCGACAGGGAGCAATGAGCAGTTCTTC. Translation: CASSLATGSNEQFF.

V and J are TRBV6-6 and TRBJ2-1, with TRBD2 identical over 8 bases. The CDR3 loop spans 17 amino acids. Germline V gives CDR1 MNHNY, CDR2 SVGAGI (reference sequence). The ends lost 5 bases at V and 2 bases at J; junction bases unmatched: 11. CDR3 DNA: TGTGCCAGCAGTAGGGTAACTACGGGGGGGACCTACAATGAGCAGTTCTTC. Translated, it gives CASSRVTTGGTYNEQFF.

This rearrangement joins TRBV12-3 or TRBV12-4 to TRBJ1-1; maybe TRBD1 (5 bases). V was pared by 11 bases and J by 9 bases, with 13 bases between. This CDR3 comprises 10 residues. CDR3 in amino acids: CASRWGQAFF. CDR3 DNA sequence: TGTGCCTCCAGGTGGGGCCAAGCTTTCTTT.

Here the CDR3 DNA reads TGTGCCAGCAGCTTTGACAGGATTGACTATGGCTACACCTTC. Translation: CASSFDRIDYGYTF. The V and J genes are TRBV5-6 and TRBJ1-2, with D possibly TRBD1 on 6 matching bases. V lost 2 bases to trimming and J lost 3 bases, with 11 bases between them. The CDR3 has 14 residues. Germline CDR1 reads SGHDT; CDR2 reads YYEEEE.

In its sample, this clonotype was seen many times. The chain employs TRBV20-1 and TRBJ2-3; no reliable D call. Germline CDR1 and CDR2: DFQATT and SNEGSKA (reference sequence). CDR3 size: 10 residues. V lost 6 bases, J lost 6 bases, and 7 bases lay in between. The CDR3 DNA reads TGCAGTGCCCAAGGTGATACGCAGTATTTT. It encodes CSAQGDTQYF.

This clonotype has a handful of counts. This sequence joins TRBV7-9 and TRBJ2-7; perhaps TRBD1 as D (6 bases). Trimming cost V 2 bases and J 6 bases, with 11 bases left between them. This CDR3 has 13 amino acids. The germline gives CDR1 SEHNR, CDR2 FQNEAQ (reference sequence). The CDR3 DNA reads as TGTGCCAGCAGCTTACCAGGGGAAGGCGAGCAGTACTTC. It encodes CASSLPGEGEQYF.

This sequence joins TRBV6-5 and TRBJ2-5; 11 bases are shared with TRBD2. The closer fit of TRBJ2-7 to the DNA end suggests the J call may be wrong. Germline assignment: CDR1 MNHEY and CDR2 SVGAGI. This CDR3 region has 15 residues. The CDR3: CASSARSGRAYEQYF. The CDR3, as DNA: TGTGCCAGCAGCGCCCGTAGCGGGAGGGCCTACGAGCAGTACTTC.

The chain links TRBV4-1 to TRBJ1-4, with D unclear. Trimming took 2 bases from V and 0 from J, leaving 22 bases between them. CDR1 and CDR2 (germline): MGHRA, YSYEKL. This CDR3 contains 20 residues. CDR3 sequence: CASSQRIWDTKHATNEKLFF. The DNA of the CDR3 is TGCGCCAGCAGCCAACGTATATGGGATACAAAGCACGCAACTAATGAAAAACTGTTTTTT.

This clonotype was counted a single time. One end of the junction fails to match germline, which may point to a read error. The chain carries TRBV12-3 or TRBV12-4 and TRBJ2-3; 9 bases align to TRBD2. This CDR3 region has 14 residues. The DNA for the CDR3 is TGTGCCAGCAGGGCGGGGGGGCGAACAGATGCGCAGTATTTT. Its translation is CASRAGGRTDAQYF.

This clonotype was observed a handful of times. The chain recombines TRBV2 with TRBJ2-1; unclear D gene. CDR3 length: 12 residues. V lost 2 bases and J 6 bases, leaving 5 bases between the germline ends. CDR1 is SNHLY, CDR2 FYNNEI, per germline. CDR3 nucleotide sequence: TGTGCCAGCAGTGAAATTCCCAATGAGCAGTTCTTC. This encodes CASSEIPNEQFF. Based on the CDR3 plus reference TRBV2 and TRBJ2-1, the full variable domain is EPEVTQTPSHQVTQMGQEVILRCVPISNHLYFYWYRQILGQKVEFLVSFYNNEISEKSEIFDDQFSVERPDGSNFTLKIRSTKLEDSAMYFCASSEIPNEQFFGPGTRLTVL.

In regard to this clonotype: Given a much more abundant clone one base away, this may be a read error. The chain is built from TRBV7-2 and TRBJ2-1; tentatively, D is TRBD2 (5 bases). CDR3 length: 15 residues. Germline CDR1 is SGHTA and CDR2 is FQGNSA. CDR3: CAGSSTRESYNEQFF. CDR3 in DNA: TGTGCCGGCAGCTCTACTAGGGAGTCCTACAATGAGCAGTTCTTC.

The chain combines TRBV20-1 with TRBJ2-3, with no clear D. The CDR3 runs 14 residues. Trimming removed 2 bases at V and 1 base at J, with 10 bases between. Germline V lookup: CDR1 DFQATT, CDR2 SNEGSKA (reference sequence). The CDR3 here is CSARPRTGTDTQYF. CDR3 bases: TGCAGTGCTAGACCAAGGACGGGCACAGATACGCAGTATTTT.

In this sample, this clonotype turned up many times. The CDR3 DNA reads as TGTGCCAGCAGTTACCTCGGGACAAACGGCTACACCTTC. It is translated as CASSYLGTNGYTF. The chain is built from TRBV12-3 or TRBV12-4 and TRBJ1-2; weak D call: TRBD1 (6 bases). V gave up 4 bases and J gave up 8 bases, with 14 bases separating them. The length of the CDR3 is 13 residues.

V usage is TRBV7-2 and J usage is TRBJ2-5; D call uncertain. Trimming took 5 bases from V and 5 from J, leaving 18 bases between them. The germline V gene has CDR1 SGHTA and CDR2 FQGNSA. This CDR3 contains 15 residues. The CDR3 sequence is CASSLSGSPWETQYF. CDR3 bases: TGTGCCAGCAGCCTCTCGGGCTCTCCGTGGGAGACCCAGTACTTC. The full variable domain, completed using reference TRBV7-2 and TRBJ2-5, is GAGVSQSPSNKVTEKGKDVELRCDPISGHTALYWYRQSLGQGLEFLIYFQGNSAPDKSGLPSDRFSAERTGGSVSTLTIQRTQQEDSAVYLCASSLSGSPWETQYFGPGTRLLVL.

This clonotype was observed a handful of times. The chain couples TRBV5-4 to TRBJ2-3, with 7 bases that match TRBD2. V trimming: 0 bases; J trimming: 0 bases; junction bases outside the gene matches: 4. The CDR3 consists of 16 residues. Germline V CDR1 and CDR2: SGHNT, YYREEE (reference sequence). CDR3 nucleotide sequence: TGTGCCAGCAGCTTGGACCTAGCGGCTAGCACAGATACGCAGTATTTT. As protein: CASSLDLAASTDTQYF.

Many counts were recorded for this clonotype. The V gene is TRBV9, the J gene TRBJ2-1; TRBD2 aligns across 11 bases. V shed 4 bases, J shed 3 bases, and the junction held 6 bases outside the gene matches. This CDR3 region has 16 residues. The V gene's germline CDR1 is SGDLS and CDR2 YYNGEE. The CDR3 sequence: CASSPSGGPIYNEQFF. The CDR3 DNA reads TGTGCCAGCAGCCCTAGCGGGGGGCCAATCTACAATGAGCAGTTCTTC.

This clonotype was counted a few times. In DNA form, the CDR3 reads TGTGCCAGCAGCTTAGCGCATCCGCAAAATCCCTACAATGAGCAGTTCTTC. It specifies CASSLAHPQNPYNEQFF. The chain uses TRBV7-9 and TRBJ2-1; D remains unclear. The CDR3 loop spans 17 amino acids. CDR1 and CDR2 (germline): SEHNR, FQNEAQ (reference sequence). Trimming cost V 0 bases and J 2 bases, with 14 bases left between them.

The gene calls are TRBV2 and TRBJ1-6, with 10 positions matching TRBD1. V shed 11 bases, J shed 10 bases, and the junction held 14 bases outside the gene matches. The CDR3 sequence is 15 residues long. The V gene's germline CDR1 is SNHLY and CDR2 FYNNEI. CDR3 nucleotides: TGTGCCGGCACCCGGGACAGGGGATTAAACTCACCCCTCCACTTT. It translates to CAGTRDRGLNSPLHF.

The CDR3 reads CSAPAKTNYGYTF. Written as DNA, the CDR3 is TGCAGTGCCCCAGCGAAAACTAACTATGGCTACACCTTC. This chain connects TRBV20-1 to TRBJ1-2; no reliable D call. V lost 6 bases, J lost 0 bases, and 11 bases lay in between. The germline V gene encodes CDR1 DFQATT and CDR2 SNEGSKA (reference sequence). The CDR3 is 13 residues long.

A few counts support this clonotype. V gene TRBV12-3 or TRBV12-4 combines with J gene TRBJ2-5; weak D call: TRBD1 (5 bases). V lost 6 bases, J lost 2 bases, and 19 bases lay in between. The CDR3 runs to 16 residues. CDR3 region: CASSPDTWTFQETQYF. CDR3 DNA sequence: TGTGCCAGCAGCCCCGACACCTGGACATTTCAAGAGACCCAGTACTTC.

The chain couples TRBV7-9 to TRBJ1-6; TRBD1 is a possible D gene (6 bases). The CDR3 is 15 amino acids. Trimming took off 4 bases at V and 6 bases at J, with 13 bases between the two ends. The germline V gene has CDR1 SEHNR and CDR2 FQNEAQ (reference sequence). This CDR3 reads CASSSARQVNSPLHF. The CDR3 nucleotides are TGTGCCAGCAGCTCAGCTAGACAGGTTAATTCACCCCTCCACTTT. The entire variable domain, with the rest obtained from reference TRBV7-9 and TRBJ1-6, is as follows: DTGVSQNPRHKITKRGQNVTFRCDPISEHNRLYWYRQTLGQGPEFLTYFQNEAQLEKSRLLSDRFSAERPKGSFSTLEIQRTEQGDSAMYLCASSSARQVNSPLHFGNGTRLTVT.

This clonotype was counted a few times. J is TRBJ2-3 and V is TRBV7-3; a weak D match, TRBD1 (7 bases). The CDR3 runs to 16 residues. Germline-derived CDR1 and CDR2 are SGHTA and FQGTGA. Trimming removed 4 bases from V and 5 bases from J, with 19 bases in between. This CDR3 reads CASSSPGLPGGDTQYF. The CDR3 region has the DNA TGTGCCAGCAGCTCACCGGGACTCCCAGGGGGAGATACGCAGTATTTT.